The 13 T cell receptor beta chains listed next were all sequenced from one sample in a study of regulatory T cells in long-lasting Graves disease. Time point meaning: persistent/refractory GD, antithyroid drugs over 5 years with positive TRAb. Extracted RNA from PBMCs served as the source of the TCR library. iRepertoire HTBI primers and Arm-PCR of CDR3 regions built TCR beta libraries. TCRdb reprocessed the multiplex PCR reads via MiXCR and lists one record per CDR3 protein. The data show 300,000 to 350,000 distinct CDR3 sequences, with around a fifth seen just once and approximately 31% held by the top ten. The sample consisted of peripheral blood mononuclear cells (PBMCs), taken when the disease was refractory, from a patient treated with antithyroid drugs. These TCRs come from a female donor with Graves disease.

This chain uses TRBV10-3 with TRBJ2-6; 8 nucleotides match TRBD1. CDR1 and CDR2 from the germline V gene are ENHRY and SYGVKD. This CDR3 is 17 amino acids long. Trimming cost V 6 bases and J 1 base; bases outside gene matches: 8. CDR3 bases: TGTGCCATCAGGACAGGGGCTACGGGATCTGGGGCCAACGTCCTGACTTTC. Residues: CAIRTGATGSGANVLTF.

This rearrangement joins TRBV18 to TRBJ2-1; 9 nucleotides line up with TRBD1. CDR1 is KGHSH, CDR2 LQKENI, per germline. V dropped 8 bases and J dropped 7; count of bases not matched to a gene: 9. This CDR3 is 14 amino acids long. The CDR3 region is CASSPGQGINEQFF. The CDR3 DNA sequence: TGTGCCAGCAGTCCGGGACAGGGTATAAATGAGCAGTTCTTC.

This clonotype has ten or more counts. V usage is TRBV20-1 and J usage is TRBJ1-2; D not resolved. The CDR3 sequence is 15 residues long. The V gene's germline CDR1 is DFQATT and CDR2 SNEGSKA (reference sequence). Trimming left V 6 bases short and J 1 base short, with 18 bases between. The CDR3: CSAIRPRRDNYGYTF. DNA of the CDR3: TGCAGTGCCATCAGGCCAAGAAGGGATAACTATGGCTACACCTTC.

The V gene is TRBV5-1, the J gene TRBJ2-3; D not certain. CDR3 size: 14 residues. The V gene lost 1 base and the J gene lost 4 bases, with 10 bases spanning the gap. Germline values: CDR1 SGHRS, CDR2 YFSETQ. DNA of the CDR3: TGCGCCAGCAGCTTGCAGACCCCACCAGATACGCAGTATTTT. Protein product: CASSLQTPPDTQYF.

This clonotype has ten or more counts. The genes are TRBV19 and TRBJ2-7, with 13 bases fitting TRBD2. V was clipped by 3 bases and J by 6 bases; unmatched bases: 5. The CDR3 sequence is 15 residues long. Per the germline V gene, CDR1 is LNHDA and CDR2 is SQIVND (reference sequence). This CDR3 is CASSIRRTSGSEQYF. CDR3 DNA sequence: TGTGCCAGTAGTATCCGCCGGACTAGCGGGAGCGAGCAGTACTTC.

This clonotype was detected ten times or more. The J gene is TRBJ2-7, the V gene TRBV28; 8 nucleotides line up with TRBD2. V shed 6 bases and J 6 bases; nucleotides not matched to a gene: 13. The CDR3 sequence is 15 residues long. Germline CDR1 reads MDHEN; CDR2 reads SYDVKM. The CDR3 here is CASRTGGEWVTEQYF. In nucleotides, the CDR3 is TGTGCCAGCAGAACGGGGGGGGAGTGGGTGACCGAGCAGTACTTC.

This sequence joins TRBV9 and TRBJ2-1, with D unclear. The CDR3 spans 12 residues. Germline CDR1 reads SGDLS; CDR2 reads YYNGEE. V lost 3 bases, J lost 10 bases, and 11 bases lay in between. CDR3 sequence: CASSGENGEQFF. CDR3 sequence (DNA): TGTGCCAGCAGCGGCGAAAACGGGGAGCAGTTCTTC.

This clonotype has just a few counts. The V gene is TRBV27, the J gene TRBJ2-7; TRBD2 aligns across 8 bases. This CDR3 has 16 residues. The J segment lost 7 bases and the V segment lost 1 base, leaving 12 bases of the junction unmatched. Germline lookup yields CDR1 MNHEY and CDR2 SMNVEV (reference sequence). Here the CDR3 reads CASSLLVTGAGDEQYF. CDR3 nucleotides: TGTGCCAGCAGTTTATTGGTCACGGGAGCGGGAGATGAGCAGTACTTC.

The V and J genes are TRBV4-1 and TRBJ2-5; a weak D match, TRBD1 (6 bases). CDR3 length equals 15 residues. Germline V lookup: CDR1 MGHRA, CDR2 YSYEKL. Between the trimmed V and J ends, which lost 6 bases and 7 bases, there was a span of 21 bases. The CDR3 bases are TGCGCCAGCAGACCGATTGGGGGCAAGTTAGGGACCCAGTACTTC. It translates to CASRPIGGKLGTQYF.

The sample holds many counts of this clonotype. The chain carries TRBV7-8 and TRBJ2-5, with TRBD2 matching 11 bases. This CDR3 is built from 15 residues. The junction had 8 bases not matched to a gene; V was cut back by 6 bases and J by 5 bases. Germline lookup yields CDR1 SGHVS and CDR2 FQNEAQ. The CDR3 region is CASRGGTSGLETQYF. The CDR3 DNA reads as TGTGCCAGCAGGGGGGGGACTAGCGGTTTGGAGACCCAGTACTTC.

The chain has TRBV19 and TRBJ1-1; no definite D call. Germline V CDR1 and CDR2: LNHDA, SQIVND (reference sequence). There are 12 residues in the CDR3. V was cut by 6 bases and J by 1 base, with 6 bases left in between. Here the CDR3 DNA reads TGTGCCAGTAGCTACACGAACACTGAAGCTTTCTTT. This encodes CASSYTNTEAFF.

Notes on this clonotype: With a much larger clone just one base away, this may be a read error. The chain has TRBV11-2 and TRBJ1-4; the match to TRBD1 covers 10 bases. The germline V gene encodes CDR1 SGHAT and CDR2 FQNNGV. CDR3 length equals 17 residues. The chain's CDR3 is CASSLESWTGGNEKPFF. The CDR3 DNA follows: TGTGCCAGCAGCTTAGAGTCCTGGACAGGGGGTAATGAAAAACCGTTTTTT.

The table lists this clonotype with a few counts. The chain combines TRBV20-1 with TRBJ2-7; 14 nucleotides agree with TRBD2. Germline V lookup: CDR1 DFQATT, CDR2 SNEGSKA (reference sequence). The V and J ends lost 6 bases and 3 bases, in that order; junction bases with no gene match: 7. This CDR3 spans 15 amino acids. CDR3 in DNA: TGCAGTGCCCTTCGAGGGACTAGCGGGAGCTACGAGCAGTACTTC. It codes for CSALRGTSGSYEQYF.